This T cell receptor (beta chain) was recorded in a study of identical twins. In TCRdb, the 5' RACE reads were re-called with MiXCR into one record per CDR3 protein. The table records about 530,000 distinct CDR3 sequences, under 25% of them present only once. The ends were cut back, 8 bases at V and 2 bases at J, with 19 bases in the middle. Germline V gives CDR1 MDHEN, CDR2 SYDVKM. This CDR3 region has 15 residues. The sample also formed part of further work on yellow fever vaccine responses in identical twins.

Specimen: CD4+ T cells sorted from blood. The V gene is TRBV28, the J gene TRBJ2-7; D might be TRBD1 (8 bases). The receptor was derived from a woman aged 18-30 years in good health. CDR3 in DNA: TGTGCCAGCCAATTTACAGGGGGGGGGGCCTACGAGCAGTACTTC. Translation gives CASQFTGGGAYEQYF.